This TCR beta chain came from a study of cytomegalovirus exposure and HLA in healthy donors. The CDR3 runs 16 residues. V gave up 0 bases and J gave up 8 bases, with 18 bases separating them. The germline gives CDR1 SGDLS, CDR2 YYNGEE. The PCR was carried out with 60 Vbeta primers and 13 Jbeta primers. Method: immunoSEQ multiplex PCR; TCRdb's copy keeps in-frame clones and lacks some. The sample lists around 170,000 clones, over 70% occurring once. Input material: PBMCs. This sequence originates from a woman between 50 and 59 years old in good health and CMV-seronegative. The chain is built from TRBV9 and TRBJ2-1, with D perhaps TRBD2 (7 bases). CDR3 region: CASSVDGGAGAYEQFF. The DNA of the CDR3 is TGTGCCAGCAGCGTAGATGGGGGGGCGGGAGCCTATGAGCAGTTCTTC.